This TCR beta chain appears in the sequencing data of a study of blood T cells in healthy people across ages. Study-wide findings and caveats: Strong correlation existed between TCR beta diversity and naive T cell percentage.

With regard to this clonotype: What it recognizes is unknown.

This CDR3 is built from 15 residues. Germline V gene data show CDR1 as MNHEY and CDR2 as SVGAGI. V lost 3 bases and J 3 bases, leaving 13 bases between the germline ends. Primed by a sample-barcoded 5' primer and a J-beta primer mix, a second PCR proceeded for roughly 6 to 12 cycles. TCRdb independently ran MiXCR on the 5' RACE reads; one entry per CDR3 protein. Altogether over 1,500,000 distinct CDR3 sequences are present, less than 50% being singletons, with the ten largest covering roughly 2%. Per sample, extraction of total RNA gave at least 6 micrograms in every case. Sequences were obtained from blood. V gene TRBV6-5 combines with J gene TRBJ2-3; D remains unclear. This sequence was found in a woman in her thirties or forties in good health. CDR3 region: CASSYLRTGTDTQYF. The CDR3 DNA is TGTGCCAGCAGTTATTTACGGACGGGTACAGATACGCAGTATTTT.